This T cell receptor beta chain was identified during a study of shared clonotypes between healthy human individuals. The CDR3 length is 15 residues. CDR1 and CDR2 from the germline V gene are SGHRS and YFSETQ. J was trimmed by 7 bases and V by 4 bases; bases with no gene match: 8. Remarks on this clone: Its antigen is currently unknown.

Study-wide results and limits: Sharing of clonotypes among donors was expected to vary with sequencing depth. Some naive CD4 clonotypes, roughly 4.8%, turned up in common across several donors.

Assay used: immunoSEQ multiplex PCR; TCRdb lists only in-frame clones, some missing. The table has some 2.4 million clones, over 85% seen once; the top ten hold roughly 0.36%. The receptor was derived from a man aged 18 to 30 in good health. Some clones in this sample may be carry-over from other donors' samples. Sequencing used naive CD4+ T cells from PBMCs. Subset given: CD45RA+ positively selected. The V gene is TRBV5-1, the J gene TRBJ1-4, with 9 bases lining up with TRBD1. In nucleotides, the CDR3 is TGCGCCAGCAGCCAACAGGGGGCTCTCGGTGAAAAACTGTTTTTT. Its protein is CASSQQGALGEKLFF.